These 4 T cell receptor beta chains originate from one sample sequenced in a study of cytomegalovirus exposure and HLA in healthy donors. With 60 Vbeta and 13 Jbeta primers, the PCR was carried out. Assay: immunoSEQ multiplex PCR; the TCRdb copy retains only in-frame clones and omits some. The sample includes some 110,000 clones, 70% to 80% of them seen just once. Sample: PBMCs. Receptor source: a man in his forties or fifties in good health and CMV-seropositive.

The rearrangement joins TRBV2 to TRBJ2-3, with D perhaps matching TRBD2 (6 bases). Germline V gene sequence: CDR1 SNHLY, CDR2 FYNNEI. V was clipped by 0 bases and J by 2 bases, with 12 bases between them. The CDR3 runs to 16 residues. The CDR3 coding sequence is TGTGCCAGCAGTGAAGCTAGGGGACTCCCCACAGATACGCAGTATTTT. Its protein is CASSEARGLPTDTQYF.

This sequence joins TRBV28 and TRBJ2-2; TRBD1 matches at 9 bases. Germline CDR1 and CDR2: MDHEN and SYDVKM. The CDR3 consists of 18 residues. V was clipped by 5 bases and J by 5 bases; unmatched bases: 15. The CDR3 loop is CASSPRSGTGRKTGELFF. The CDR3 region has the DNA TGTGCCAGCAGTCCGCGCTCCGGGACAGGGAGGAAAACCGGGGAGCTGTTTTTT.

V usage is TRBV5-1 and J usage is TRBJ2-6; D uncertain. V gave up 0 bases and J gave up 0 bases, with 7 bases separating them. Germline V CDR1 and CDR2: SGHRS, YFSETQ. This CDR3 has 16 residues. Here the CDR3 DNA reads TGCGCCAGCAGCTTGGACCAACTCTCTGGGGCCAACGTCCTGACTTTC. This translates into CASSLDQLSGANVLTF.

The gene calls are TRBV9 and TRBJ2-1; D remains unclear. Deletions cut 4 bases from V and 9 bases from J, with 14 bases between. Germline loops: CDR1 SGDLS, CDR2 YYNGEE. This CDR3 region has 13 residues. The DNA for the CDR3 is TGTGCCAGCAGCTCCCCTCCCACCAGTGAGCAGTTCTTC. Translated, it gives CASSSPPTSEQFF.